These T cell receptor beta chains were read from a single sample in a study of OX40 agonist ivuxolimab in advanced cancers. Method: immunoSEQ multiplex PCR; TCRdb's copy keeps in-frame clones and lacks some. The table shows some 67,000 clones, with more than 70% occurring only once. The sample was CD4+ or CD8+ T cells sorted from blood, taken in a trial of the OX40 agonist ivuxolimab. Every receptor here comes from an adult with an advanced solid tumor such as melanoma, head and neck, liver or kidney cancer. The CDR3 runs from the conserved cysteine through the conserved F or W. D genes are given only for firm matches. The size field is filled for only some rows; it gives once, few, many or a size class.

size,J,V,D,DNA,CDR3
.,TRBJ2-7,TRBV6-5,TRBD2,TGTGCCAGCAGTACCGGGACTAGCGGGTCCGAGCAGTACTTC,CASSTGTSGSEQYF
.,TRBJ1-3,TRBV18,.,TGTGCCAGCTCACCTACAGGGCCTGGAAACACCATATATTTT,CASSPTGPGNTIYF
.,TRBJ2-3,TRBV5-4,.,TGTGCCAGCAGCCCCTCAGGGCAGGGGTTAGATACGCAGTATTTT,CASSPSGQGLDTQYF
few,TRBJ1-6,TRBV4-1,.,TGCGCCAGCAGCCAAGGGGAGGCCCGCTCCTATAATTCACCCCTCCACTTT,CASSQGEARSYNSPLHF
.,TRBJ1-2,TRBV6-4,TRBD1,TGTGCCAGCAGTTCCACAGGGGGAGCTGGCGGCTACACCTTC,CASSSTGGAGGYTF
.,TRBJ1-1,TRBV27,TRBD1,TGTGCCAGCAGTAAGAAGACAGGGCCCTACTCGAGCACTGAAGCTTTCTTT,CASSKKTGPYSSTEAFF
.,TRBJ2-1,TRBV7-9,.,TGTGCCAGCAGCTTAGGAGCAGGAGCACCCAAGCAGTTCTTC,CASSLGAGAPKQFF
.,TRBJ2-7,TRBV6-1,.,TGTGCCAGCACCAGGGACATCCGCTGGTACGAGCAGTACTTC,CASTRDIRWYEQYF
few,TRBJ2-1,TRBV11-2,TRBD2,TGTGCCAGCAGCCCACAGAGAGGGCTAGCGGGTGGGGATAATGAGCAGTTCTTC,CASSPQRGLAGGDNEQFF
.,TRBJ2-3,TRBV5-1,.,TGCGCCAGCAGCTTAGGGACTAGCACAGATACGCAGTATTTT,CASSLGTSTDTQYF
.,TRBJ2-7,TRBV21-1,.,TGTGCCAGCAGCAAAGAAGCGGGAGAGTCTTACGAGCAGTACTTC,CASSKEAGESYEQYF
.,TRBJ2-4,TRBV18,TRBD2,TGTGCCAGCTCACCACTACGACTAGCGGGAGGTGCAAACATTCAGTACTTC,CASSPLRLAGGANIQYF
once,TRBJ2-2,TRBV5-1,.,TGCGCCAGCTGGGATCCTCCGACCGGGGAGCTGTTTTTT,CASWDPPTGELFF
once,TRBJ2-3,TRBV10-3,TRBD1,TGTGCCAGCCGGACAGGGGGGAATCAAGATACGCAGTATTTT,CASRTGGNQDTQYF
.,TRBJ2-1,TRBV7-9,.,TGTGCCAGCAGCCAATGGACAGCTGATTACAATGAGCAGTTCTTC,CASSQWTADYNEQFF